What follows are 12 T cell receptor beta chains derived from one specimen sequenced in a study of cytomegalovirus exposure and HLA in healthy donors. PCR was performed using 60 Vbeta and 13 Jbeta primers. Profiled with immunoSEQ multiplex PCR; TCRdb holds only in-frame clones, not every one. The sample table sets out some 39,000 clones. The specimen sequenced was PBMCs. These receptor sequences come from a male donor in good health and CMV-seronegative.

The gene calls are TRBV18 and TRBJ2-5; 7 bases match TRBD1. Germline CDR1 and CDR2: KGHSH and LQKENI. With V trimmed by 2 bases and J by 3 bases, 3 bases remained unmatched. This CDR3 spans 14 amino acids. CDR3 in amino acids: CASSPGGTEETQYF. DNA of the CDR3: TGTGCCAGCTCACCAGGTGGGACAGAAGAGACCCAGTACTTC.

The CDR3 DNA sequence: TGTGCCAGCCAAGCTAGAGCGGGGATCCAAGAGACCCAGTACTTC. Translation gives CASQARAGIQETQYF. The chain employs TRBV2 and TRBJ2-5; 7 nucleotides agree with TRBD2. J gave up 1 base and V 8 bases, and 10 bases lay outside the gene matches. The germline CDR1 and CDR2 sequences are SNHLY and FYNNEI. The CDR3 totals 15 residues.

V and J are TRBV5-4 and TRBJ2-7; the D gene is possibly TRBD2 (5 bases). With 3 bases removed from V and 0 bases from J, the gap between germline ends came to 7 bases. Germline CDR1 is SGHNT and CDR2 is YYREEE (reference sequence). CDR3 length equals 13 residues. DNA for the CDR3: TGTGCCAGCAGCTGGACTGGCTCCTACGAGCAGTACTTC. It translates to CASSWTGSYEQYF.

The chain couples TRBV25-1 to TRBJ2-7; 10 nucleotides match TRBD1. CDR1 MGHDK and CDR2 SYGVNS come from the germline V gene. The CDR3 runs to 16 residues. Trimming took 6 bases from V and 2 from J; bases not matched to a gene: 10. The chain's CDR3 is CASRAGQGQGPYEQYF. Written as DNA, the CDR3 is TGTGCCAGCAGGGCTGGGCAGGGACAGGGGCCCTACGAGCAGTACTTC.

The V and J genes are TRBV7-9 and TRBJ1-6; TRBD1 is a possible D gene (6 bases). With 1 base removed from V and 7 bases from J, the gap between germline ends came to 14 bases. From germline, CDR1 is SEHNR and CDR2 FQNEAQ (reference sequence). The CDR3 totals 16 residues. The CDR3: CASSLGRGADNSPLHF. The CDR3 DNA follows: TGTGCCAGCAGCTTAGGTCGGGGGGCGGACAATTCACCCCTCCACTTT.

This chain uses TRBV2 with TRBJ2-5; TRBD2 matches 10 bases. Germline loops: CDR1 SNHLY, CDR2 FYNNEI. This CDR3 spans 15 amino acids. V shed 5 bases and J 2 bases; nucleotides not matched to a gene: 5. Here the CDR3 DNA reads TGTGCCAGCAGTCCTAGCGGGGGAGTTCAAGAGACCCAGTACTTC. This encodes CASSPSGGVQETQYF.

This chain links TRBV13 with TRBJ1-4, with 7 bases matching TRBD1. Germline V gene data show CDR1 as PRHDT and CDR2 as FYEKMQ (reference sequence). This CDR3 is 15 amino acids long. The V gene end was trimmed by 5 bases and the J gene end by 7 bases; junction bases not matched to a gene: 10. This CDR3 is CASSKDRRATEKLFF. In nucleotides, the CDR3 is TGTGCCAGCAGCAAGGACAGGAGGGCTACTGAAAAACTGTTTTTT. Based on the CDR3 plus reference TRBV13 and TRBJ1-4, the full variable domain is AAGVIQSPRHLIKEKRETATLKCYPIPRHDTVYWYQQGPGQDPQFLISFYEKMQSDKGSIPDRFSAQQFSDYHSELNMSSLELGDSALYFCASSKDRRATEKLFFGSGTQLSVL.

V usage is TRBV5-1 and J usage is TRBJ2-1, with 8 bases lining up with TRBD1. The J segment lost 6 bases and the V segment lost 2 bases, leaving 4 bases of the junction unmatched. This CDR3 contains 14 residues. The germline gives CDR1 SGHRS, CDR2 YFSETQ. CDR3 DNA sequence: TGCGCCAGCAGCTTACAAACAGGGGGCAATGAGCAGTTCTTC. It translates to CASSLQTGGNEQFF.

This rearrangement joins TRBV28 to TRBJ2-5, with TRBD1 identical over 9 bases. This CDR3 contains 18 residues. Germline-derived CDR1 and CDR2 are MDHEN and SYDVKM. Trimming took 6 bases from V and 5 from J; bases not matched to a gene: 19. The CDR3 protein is CASSLGSHRGLGWETQYF. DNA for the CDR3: TGTGCCAGCAGCTTAGGATCCCACAGGGGGCTCGGGTGGGAGACCCAGTACTTC.

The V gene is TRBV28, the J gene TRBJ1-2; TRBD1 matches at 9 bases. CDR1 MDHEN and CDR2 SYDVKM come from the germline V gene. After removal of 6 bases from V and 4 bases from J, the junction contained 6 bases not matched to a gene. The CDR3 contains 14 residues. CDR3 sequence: CASRIQGAGYGYTF. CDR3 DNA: TGTGCCAGCAGGATACAGGGGGCAGGCTATGGCTACACCTTC.

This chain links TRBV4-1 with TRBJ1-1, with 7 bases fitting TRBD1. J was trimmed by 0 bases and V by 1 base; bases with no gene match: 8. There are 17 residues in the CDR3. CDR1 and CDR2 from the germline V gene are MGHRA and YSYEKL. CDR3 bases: TGCGCCAGCAGCCAAGTCCCCCCTGGACAGGTGAACACTGAAGCTTTCTTT. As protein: CASSQVPPGQVNTEAFF.

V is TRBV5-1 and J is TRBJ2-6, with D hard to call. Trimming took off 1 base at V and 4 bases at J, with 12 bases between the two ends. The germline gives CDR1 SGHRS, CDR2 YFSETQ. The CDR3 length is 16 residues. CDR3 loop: CASSLRSFSGANVLTF. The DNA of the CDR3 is TGCGCCAGCAGCTTGAGGAGTTTTAGCGGGGCCAACGTCCTGACTTTC. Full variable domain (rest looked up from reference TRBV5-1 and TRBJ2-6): KAGVTQTPRYLIKTRGQQVTLSCSPISGHRSVSWYQQTPGQGLQFLFEYFSETQRNKGNFPGRFSGRQFSNSRSEMNVSTLELGDSALYLCASSLRSFSGANVLTFGAGSRLTVL.